This T cell receptor beta chain was observed in a study of blood T cell repertoires in COVID-19. This clone occurred once. Germline CDR1 SGHVS, CDR2 FQNEAQ. The V segment lost 5 bases and the J segment 8 bases; nucleotides outside the gene matches: 6. This CDR3 has 14 amino acids. The repertoire was sequenced with immunoSEQ multiplex PCR; TCRdb's copy has only in-frame clones and lacks some. The sample contains around 150,000 clones, roughly 80% of which appear only once. The sequence was collected from a woman aged 40 to 50 who had recovered from COVID-19. Sequencing was done on a sample of PBMCs or T cells enriched from blood (not recorded which). The chain has TRBV7-8 and TRBJ2-2; 9 nucleotides align to TRBD1. The CDR3 DNA reads as TGTGCCAGCAGCCTACAGGGGGCACGAGGGGAGCTGTTTTTT. Translating gives CASSLQGARGELFF. The entire variable domain, with the rest obtained from reference TRBV7-8 and TRBJ2-2, is as follows: GAGVSQSPRYKVAKRGQDVALRCDPISGHVSLFWYQQALGQGPEFLTYFQNEAQLDKSGLPSDRFFAERPEGSVSTLKIQRTQQEDSAVYLCASSLQGARGELFFGEGSRLTVL.